Following are 30 T cell receptor beta chains from one sample sequenced in a study of T cell responses to AZD1222 COVID-19 vaccine. The protocol was immunoSEQ multiplex PCR, while the TCRdb copy is restricted to in-frame clones and leaves out a portion. The sample yields roughly 80,000 clones, nearly 90% seen once. The sequencing here drew on peripheral blood, taken on day 0 of MenACWY control vaccination. Receptors originate from an adult in good health.

The genes are TRBV12-3 or TRBV12-4 and TRBJ1-1; TRBD1 is a possible D gene (5 bases). Trimming stripped 7 bases from V and 4 bases from J, with 10 bases between. The length of the CDR3 is 12 residues. The CDR3 bases are TGTGCCAGCAACTGGGGGACCACTGAAGCTTTCTTT. Protein: CASNWGTTEAFF.

This clone was observed a handful of times. The chain has TRBV7-8 and TRBJ1-3, with D hard to call. V lost 5 bases and J 4 bases, leaving 15 bases between the germline ends. CDR1 is SGHVS, CDR2 FQNEAQ, per germline. The length of the CDR3 is 15 residues. The chain's CDR3 is CASSRIAREGNTIYF. DNA for the CDR3: TGTGCCAGCAGCCGGATTGCTAGGGAAGGAAACACCATATATTTT.

The chain has TRBV11-3 and TRBJ2-1, with TRBD2 identical over 8 bases. There are 15 residues in the CDR3. The V segment lost 3 bases and the J segment 4 bases; nucleotides outside the gene matches: 5. Germline V gene data show CDR1 as SGHNT and CDR2 as YENEEA. DNA for the CDR3: TGTGCCAGCAGCTTTAGAGCGGGGGAGTACAATGAGCAGTTCTTC. It translates to CASSFRAGEYNEQFF.

This chain joins TRBV12-3 or TRBV12-4 and TRBJ1-2, with D possibly matching TRBD1 (6 bases). There are 12 residues in the CDR3. Deletions cut 4 bases from V and 8 bases from J, with 11 bases between. DNA of the CDR3: TGTGCCAGCAGTTACCGGACAGACGGCTACACCTTC. Its protein is CASSYRTDGYTF.

The rearrangement joins TRBV14 to TRBJ1-1; D is possibly TRBD1 (5 bases). Trimming removed 6 bases from V and 0 bases from J, with 17 bases in between. The CDR3 length is 16 residues. Germline values: CDR1 SGHDN, CDR2 FVKESK. Here the CDR3 DNA reads TGTGCCAGCAGTCGCGACTCAGGGTTCTTGAACACTGAAGCTTTCTTT. Its translation is CASSRDSGFLNTEAFF.

Written as DNA, the CDR3 is TGTGCCAGCAGCCCCAGTACCGGGGACTTCACTGAAGCTTTCTTT. Translated: CASSPSTGDFTEAFF. V usage is TRBV9 and J usage is TRBJ1-1; D may be TRBD1 (5 bases). Germline CDR1 reads SGDLS; CDR2 reads YYNGEE. Trimming shortened V by 4 bases and J by 4 bases, and 17 bases separated the two germline ends. This CDR3 has 15 amino acids. The full variable domain, completed using reference TRBV9 and TRBJ1-1, is DSGVTQTPKHLITATGQRVTLRCSPRSGDLSVYWYQQSLDQGLQFLIQYYNGEERAKGNILERFSAQQFPDLHSELNLSSLELGDSALYFCASSPSTGDFTEAFFGQGTRLTVV.

This clone was seen a few times. V usage is TRBV9 and J usage is TRBJ2-2; 8 bases agree with TRBD2. Germline trimming cut 3 bases from V and 3 bases from J; bases unmatched to any gene: 7. Per germline, CDR1 SGDLS and CDR2 YYNGEE. The CDR3 covers 16 residues. The CDR3 here is CASSDVSGEYTGELFF. In DNA, the CDR3 is TGTGCCAGCAGCGACGTTAGCGGGGAGTACACCGGGGAGCTGTTTTTT.

This clone was seen only a few times. The chain combines TRBV11-1 with TRBJ2-2, with 9 bases identical to TRBD1. Trimming at V came to 0 bases and at J to 1 base, leaving 3 bases not matched to a gene. The CDR3 spans 17 residues. The germline V gene has CDR1 SGHAT and CDR2 FQDESV (reference sequence). CDR3 amino acids: CASSLARGQGNTGELFF. CDR3 DNA sequence: TGTGCCAGCAGCTTAGCGAGGGGACAGGGGAACACCGGGGAGCTGTTTTTT.

The chain couples TRBV7-2 to TRBJ1-6, with D hard to call. V dropped 7 bases and J dropped 10 bases, with 20 bases sitting between them. Per germline, CDR1 SGHTA and CDR2 FQGNSA. This CDR3 is built from 15 residues. CDR3 coding DNA: TGTGCCAGCAACCGAAACGGAGGTGGCGGATCACCCCTCCACTTT. Its translation: CASNRNGGGGSPLHF.

By share, this clone ranks as medium-sized. The chain joins TRBV4-1 to TRBJ1-5, with no clear D. V was pared by 0 bases and J by 3 bases, with 18 bases between. The CDR3 runs 18 residues. In germline, CDR1 is MGHRA, CDR2 YSYEKL. This CDR3 reads CASSQEARRGWVNQPQHF. The CDR3 DNA follows: TGCGCCAGCAGCCAAGAGGCCCGGCGAGGGTGGGTCAATCAGCCCCAGCATTTT.

The chain combines TRBV9 with TRBJ1-2; a possible D gene is TRBD1 (5 bases). Trimming shortened V by 2 bases and J by 7 bases, and 21 bases separated the two germline ends. The CDR3 length is 16 residues. Germline CDR1 SGDLS, CDR2 YYNGEE. This CDR3 reads CASSVGYTGVLSGYTF. CDR3 nucleotide sequence: TGTGCCAGCAGCGTTGGGTATACGGGGGTATTAAGTGGCTACACCTTC.

In this sample, this clone turned up a few times. This chain links TRBV10-3 with TRBJ2-7; D gene ambiguous. Germline V gene lookup returns CDR1 ENHRY and CDR2 SYGVKD. This CDR3 comprises 14 residues. Trimming took 4 bases from V and 1 from J, leaving 11 bases between them. The CDR3 DNA is TGTGCCATCAGTGGTCGTCAGGAGTCCTACGAGCAGTACTTC. Translated, it gives CAISGRQESYEQYF.

The chain recombines TRBV30 with TRBJ2-6, with a weak D call TRBD2 (5 bases). CDR1 GTSNPN and CDR2 SVGIG come from the germline V gene (reference sequence). Trimming removed 2 bases at V and 4 bases at J, with 12 bases between. The CDR3 is made up of 15 amino acids. The CDR3 region has the DNA TGTGCCTGGAGTTTGAGGGATGGCGGGGCCAACGTCCTGACTTTC. It codes for CAWSLRDGGANVLTF.

This chain uses TRBV5-1 with TRBJ2-5; D may match TRBD1 or TRBD2 (6 bases each). The CDR3 spans 15 residues. Trimming took 4 bases from V and 5 from J, leaving 18 bases between them. The germline V gene encodes CDR1 SGHRS and CDR2 YFSETQ. In DNA, the CDR3 is TGCGCCAGCAGCCTCGAGGGGGGTTGGGTGGAGACCCAGTACTTC. This sequence encodes CASSLEGGWVETQYF. The whole variable domain, remainder taken from reference TRBV5-1 and TRBJ2-5, is KAGVTQTPRYLIKTRGQQVTLSCSPISGHRSVSWYQQTPGQGLQFLFEYFSETQRNKGNFPGRFSGRQFSNSRSEMNVSTLELGDSALYLCASSLEGGWVETQYFGPGTRLLVL.

This chain joins TRBV3-1 (or the pseudogene TRBV3-2) and TRBJ1-5; D remains ambiguous. The V gene lost 3 bases and the J gene lost 0 bases, with 12 bases spanning the gap. CDR1 and CDR2 from the germline V gene are LGHDT and YNNKEL (reference sequence). This CDR3 contains 16 residues. The CDR3: CASSQRTPNSNQPQHF. As DNA, the CDR3 is TGTGCCAGCAGCCAGAGAACACCGAATAGCAATCAGCCCCAGCATTTT.

The gene calls are TRBV7-2 and TRBJ2-7; 9 bases align to TRBD1. The CDR3 runs to 16 residues. Germline CDR1 reads SGHTA; CDR2 reads FQGNSA. Germline trimming cut 1 base from V and 1 base from J; bases unmatched to any gene: 5. CDR3 coding DNA: TGTGCCAGCAGCTTAGGTGGGACAGGGAGTTCCTACGAGCAGTACTTC. It codes for CASSLGGTGSSYEQYF.

This clone appeared a single time. This chain uses TRBV7-9 with TRBJ2-5; 8 positions match TRBD1. The CDR3 length is 15 residues. CDR1 and CDR2 from the germline V gene are SEHNR and FQNEAQ (reference sequence). V was clipped by 5 bases and J by 8 bases; unmatched bases: 13. Here the CDR3 DNA reads TGTGCCAGCAGCCTATGGACAGGGACGAAGGATACCCAGTACTTC. This codes for CASSLWTGTKDTQYF.

The J gene is TRBJ2-1, the V gene TRBV9; 10 nucleotides agree with TRBD2. CDR1 SGDLS and CDR2 YYNGEE come from the germline V gene. The junction had 11 bases not matched to a gene; V was cut back by 4 bases and J by 7 bases. This CDR3 is built from 16 residues. The CDR3 protein is CASSLRAGGPGNEQFF. The DNA for the CDR3 is TGTGCCAGCAGCCTACGAGCGGGGGGGCCTGGAAATGAGCAGTTCTTC.

The rearrangement uses TRBV11-3 and TRBJ2-3; D uncertain. The CDR3 runs 13 residues. Deletions cut 2 bases from V and 0 bases from J, with 3 bases between. Germline V gives CDR1 SGHNT, CDR2 YENEEA. The CDR3 sequence is CASSLLSTDTQYF. The CDR3 DNA sequence: TGTGCCAGCAGCTTACTGAGCACAGATACGCAGTATTTT. The entire variable domain, with the rest obtained from reference TRBV11-3 and TRBJ2-3, is as follows: EAGVVQSPRYKIIEKKQPVAFWCNPISGHNTLYWYLQNLGQGPELLIRYENEEAVDDSQLPKDRFSAERLKGVDSTLKIQPAELGDSAVYLCASSLLSTDTQYFGPGTRLTVL.

V gene TRBV5-5 combines with J gene TRBJ2-7, with D possibly TRBD2 on 5 matching bases. The V and J ends lost 0 bases and 5 bases respectively, with 12 bases between them. The CDR3 loop spans 14 amino acids. Germline CDR1 is SGHKS and CDR2 is YYEKEE (reference sequence). CDR3 protein: CASSLEFGVHEQYF. DNA of the CDR3: TGTGCCAGCAGCTTGGAGTTCGGGGTCCACGAGCAGTACTTC.

The chain couples TRBV30 to TRBJ2-7; D remains ambiguous. With 3 bases removed from V and 9 bases from J, the gap between germline ends came to 12 bases. The CDR3 totals 11 residues. Looked up from germline, CDR1 is GTSNPN and CDR2 is SVGIG (reference sequence). CDR3 nucleotide sequence: TGTGCCTGGAGCATCGACCGGTCGCAGTACTTC. Translation gives CAWSIDRSQYF.

The chain combines TRBV18 with TRBJ2-3, with D perhaps matching TRBD1 (6 bases). This CDR3 has 15 residues. V lost 4 bases, J lost 4 bases, and 15 bases lay in between. Germline assignment: CDR1 KGHSH and CDR2 LQKENI. The CDR3 spells CASSRATGTADTQYF. The DNA for the CDR3 is TGTGCCAGCTCACGCGCGACAGGCACGGCAGATACGCAGTATTTT. Full variable domain (missing parts from reference TRBV18 and TRBJ2-3): NAGVMQNPRHLVRRRGQEARLRCSPMKGHSHVYWYRQLPEEGLKFMVYLQKENIIDESGMPKERFSAEFPKEGPSILRIQQVVRGDSAAYFCASSRATGTADTQYFGPGTRLTVL.

V usage is TRBV7-8 and J usage is TRBJ1-1; 8 nucleotides align to TRBD1. Losses at the gene ends were 5 bases for V and 6 bases for J; bases not matched to a gene: 2. CDR3 size: 12 residues. Per germline, CDR1 SGHVS and CDR2 FQNEAQ. The CDR3 bases are TGTGCCAGCAGCCCAGGGGGCGCTGAAGCTTTCTTT. Amino acid sequence: CASSPGGAEAFF.

The J gene is TRBJ1-2, the V gene TRBV19; possible D gene TRBD1, 5 bases. V was pared by 2 bases and J by 6 bases, with 22 bases between. CDR3 length: 17 amino acids. Germline assignment: CDR1 LNHDA and CDR2 SQIVND (reference sequence). The CDR3 nucleotides are TGTGCCAGTAGTATATCGGCGGTCGGGGCCCGAGTCGATGGCTACACCTTC. Translation: CASSISAVGARVDGYTF.

This chain uses TRBV4-1 with TRBJ1-6; D is unclear. The V gene lost 4 bases and the J gene lost 12 bases, with 10 bases spanning the gap. The CDR3 runs 12 residues. Germline CDR1 MGHRA, CDR2 YSYEKL. In nucleotides, the CDR3 is TGCGCCAGCAGCCCCCTGGTGGGACCCCTCCACTTT. Its protein is CASSPLVGPLHF.

This clone is medium-sized (0.01 to 0.1%) by share. The chain has TRBV5-8 and TRBJ1-2; 10 bases fit TRBD1. This CDR3 has 13 amino acids. V dropped 7 bases and J dropped 1; count of bases not matched to a gene: 1. Germline V gene lookup returns CDR1 SGHTS and CDR2 YDEGEE. DNA for the CDR3: TGTGCCAGCCGGGACAGGGGTAACTATGGCTACACCTTC. Its protein product is CASRDRGNYGYTF.

The V call is TRBV2, the J call TRBJ1-4, with 8 bases that match TRBD1. Germline V CDR1 and CDR2: SNHLY, FYNNEI. With V trimmed by 6 bases and J by 4 bases, 7 bases remained unmatched. The CDR3 is made up of 15 amino acids. CDR3 DNA: TGTGCCAGCAGGAACATACAGGGGGTTAATGAAAAACTGTTTTTT. This gives the protein CASRNIQGVNEKLFF.

The chain employs TRBV11-3 and TRBJ1-5, with D uncertain. There are 14 residues in the CDR3. Per the germline V gene, CDR1 is SGHNT and CDR2 is YENEEA. The CDR3 DNA is TGTGACTCCGACCTACAACGGAGCAATCAGCCCCAGCATTTT. The encoded protein is CDSDLQRSNQPQHF.

The J gene is TRBJ2-5, the V gene TRBV10-1; 9 bases map to TRBD1. J gave up 4 bases and V 0 bases, and 12 bases lay outside the gene matches. This CDR3 is 18 amino acids long. CDR1 is WNHNN and CDR2 is SYGVQD in the germline V gene (reference sequence). As DNA, the CDR3 is TGCGCCAGCAGTGAGTCGGACCTGGGACAGGGCCTCCGAGAGACCCAGTACTTC. This sequence encodes CASSESDLGQGLRETQYF.

The chain has TRBV3-1 (or the pseudogene TRBV3-2) and TRBJ1-3; D gene uncertain. The CDR3 has 12 residues. V was shortened by 6 bases and J by 0 bases, with 3 bases between the two germline ends. Germline V gene data show CDR1 as LGHDT and CDR2 as YNNKEL (reference sequence). This chain's CDR3 is CASSHSGNTIYF. The CDR3, as DNA: TGTGCCAGCAGTCACTCTGGAAACACCATATATTTT.